These 32 T cell receptor beta chains were all obtained from the same sample, sequenced in a study of T cell responses to AZD1222 COVID-19 vaccine. Sequencing used immunoSEQ multiplex PCR; TCRdb keeps in-frame clones, though not all of them. The data show some 140,000 clones, approximately 93% seen once. The source material was peripheral blood, sampled on day 0 of AZD1222 vaccination. All receptors come from an adult in good health.

This clone was seen a handful of times. The CDR3 is CASSLAWNTEAFF. DNA of the CDR3: TGCGCCAGCAGCTTGGCCTGGAACACTGAAGCTTTCTTT. The chain links TRBV5-1 to TRBJ1-1; D gene unclear. V lost 0 bases to trimming and J lost 1 base, with 4 bases between them. The CDR3 is 13 amino acids. Germline CDR1 SGHRS, CDR2 YFSETQ.

This rearrangement joins TRBV7-8 to TRBJ2-3; D ambiguous. Germline CDR1 reads SGHVS; CDR2 reads FQNEAQ. The CDR3 has 11 amino acids. V dropped 5 bases and J dropped 5 bases, with 5 bases sitting between them. CDR3 bases: TGTGCCAGCAGCCCCCTAGATACGCAGTATTTT. Translating gives CASSPLDTQYF.

The V and J genes are TRBV7-2 and TRBJ1-2, with TRBD1 as a possible D gene (6 bases). Trimming removed 2 bases from V and 8 bases from J, with 15 bases in between. The germline V gene encodes CDR1 SGHTA and CDR2 FQGNSA. The CDR3 consists of 14 residues. CDR3 nucleotides: TGTGCCAGCAGCTTACAACAGGGCAAAGAAGGCTACACCTTC. Translated: CASSLQQGKEGYTF.

The chain is built from TRBV15 and TRBJ2-1; no definite D call. The CDR3 extends over 13 amino acids. Germline CDR1 is LNHNV and CDR2 is YYDKDF (reference sequence). The V end was cut by 0 bases, the J end by 9 bases, with 9 bases between. In nucleotides, the CDR3 is TGTGCCACCAGCAGAGATCTTGGCTCTGAGCAGTTCTTC. It codes for CATSRDLGSEQFF.

The chain uses TRBV5-4 and TRBJ1-6; TRBD1 matches 7 bases. J was trimmed by 6 bases and V by 0 bases; bases with no gene match: 3. The germline V gene encodes CDR1 SGHNT and CDR2 YYREEE (reference sequence). The CDR3 spans 15 residues. The CDR3 is CASSLGGQPNSPLHF. The CDR3 DNA sequence: TGTGCCAGCAGCTTGGGGGGACAGCCTAATTCACCCCTCCACTTT.

The rearrangement links TRBV7-2 to TRBJ1-4, with D hard to call. The CDR3 length is 13 residues. V lost 1 base and J lost 7, with 7 bases in between. CDR1 is SGHTA, CDR2 FQGNSA, per germline. DNA of the CDR3: TGTGCCAGCAGCTTAGTGGAAAGTGAAAAACTGTTTTTT. Translated, it gives CASSLVESEKLFF.

CDR3 protein: CASSFGDNEQFF. The DNA of the CDR3 is TGTGCCAGCAGCTTCGGCGACAATGAGCAGTTCTTC. J is TRBJ2-1 and V is TRBV7-9; the D is unclear. Between the trimmed V and J ends, which lost 3 bases and 5 bases, there was a span of 5 bases. CDR1 is SEHNR and CDR2 is FQNEAQ in the germline V gene (reference sequence). The CDR3 is 12 amino acids.

The chain has TRBV14 and TRBJ1-6; no firm D call. This CDR3 spans 15 amino acids. Trimming pared 1 base from V and 7 bases from J, leaving 11 bases between. Germline V gives CDR1 SGHDN, CDR2 FVKESK. The CDR3 bases are TGTGCCAGCAGCCAAGTTCGGGCAGTGAATTCACCCCTCCACTTT. It specifies CASSQVRAVNSPLHF.

This rearrangement joins TRBV5-1 to TRBJ1-1; tentative D call: TRBD1 (6 bases). The CDR3 totals 15 residues. V lost 5 bases and J 4 bases, leaving 18 bases between the germline ends. The germline V gene has CDR1 SGHRS and CDR2 YFSETQ. The CDR3 region is CASRDGNKGGTEAFF. The CDR3 DNA follows: TGCGCCAGCAGAGATGGGAATAAGGGGGGCACTGAAGCTTTCTTT.

The chain couples TRBV5-1 to TRBJ2-3; the D gene is possibly TRBD1 (6 bases). From germline, CDR1 is SGHRS and CDR2 YFSETQ. CDR3 length: 15 residues. Deletions cut 0 bases from V and 5 bases from J, with 13 bases between. The CDR3 reads CASSLAGLRGDTQYF. The CDR3, as DNA: TGCGCCAGCAGCTTGGCTGGACTCAGGGGAGATACGCAGTATTTT.

This clone was recorded once. V and J are TRBV25-1 and TRBJ2-1; D gene unclear. This CDR3 contains 14 residues. Germline CDR1 is MGHDK and CDR2 is SYGVNS. V was clipped by 1 base and J by 4 bases, with 8 bases between them. The CDR3 is CASSESGRYNEQFF. CDR3 nucleotide sequence: TGTGCCAGCAGTGAATCGGGCCGTTACAATGAGCAGTTCTTC.

The V and J genes are TRBV27 and TRBJ2-1; D is perhaps TRBD1 (5 bases). Between the trimmed V and J ends, which lost 3 bases and 3 bases, there was a span of 9 bases. CDR1 and CDR2 (germline): MNHEY, SMNVEV (reference sequence). This CDR3 comprises 14 residues. Here the CDR3 DNA reads TGTGCCAGCAGTTTGGGCAGGGTCTACAATGAGCAGTTCTTC. Amino acids: CASSLGRVYNEQFF.

This sequence joins TRBV18 and TRBJ2-3; 10 bases line up with TRBD1. CDR1 is KGHSH, CDR2 LQKENI, per germline. J lost 5 bases, V lost 3 bases, and 8 bases had no gene match. This CDR3 has 16 amino acids. The CDR3: CASSPRQGARRDTQYF. The CDR3 bases are TGTGCCAGCTCACCCCGACAGGGGGCGCGGAGAGATACGCAGTATTTT.

The chain is built from TRBV30 and TRBJ2-7; D is uncertain. The germline V and J ends were trimmed by 2 bases and 5 bases, with 19 bases remaining between them. Per the germline V gene, CDR1 is GTSNPN and CDR2 is SVGIG (reference sequence). The CDR3 has 15 amino acids. CDR3 sequence: CAWSPRRPDRDEQYF. DNA of the CDR3: TGTGCCTGGAGTCCGCGGCGCCCCGATCGGGACGAGCAGTACTTC.

The V and J genes are TRBV28 and TRBJ1-4; D unclear. The germline gives CDR1 MDHEN, CDR2 SYDVKM. The CDR3 loop spans 14 amino acids. Trimming stripped 2 bases from V and 4 bases from J, with 8 bases between. In DNA form, the CDR3 reads TGTGCCAGCAGTTTAGGGCAGGATAATGAAAAACTGTTTTTT. Translation gives CASSLGQDNEKLFF.

V gene TRBV28 combines with J gene TRBJ2-6; D is possibly TRBD1 (7 bases). The germline gives CDR1 MDHEN, CDR2 SYDVKM. The CDR3 spans 17 residues. V shed 7 bases and J shed 8 bases, with 24 bases lying between them. The CDR3 sequence is CASTSEGGTVLTNVLTF. The CDR3 coding sequence is TGTGCCAGCACCTCAGAAGGGGGGACAGTTTTGACCAACGTCCTGACTTTC.

The J gene is TRBJ1-2, the V gene TRBV28; D possibly corresponds to TRBD1 (6 bases). CDR1 MDHEN and CDR2 SYDVKM come from the germline V gene. The CDR3 has 14 amino acids. V was pared by 1 base and J by 7 bases, with 13 bases between. The CDR3 reads CASSLLAGDVGYTF. CDR3 DNA: TGTGCCAGCAGTTTATTAGCAGGGGATGTTGGCTACACCTTC.

Concerning this clone: The junction departs from germline at one end; a sequencing error may be responsible. J is TRBJ2-1 and V is TRBV27; 10 bases are shared with TRBD2. In germline, CDR1 is MNHEY, CDR2 SMNVEV (reference sequence). CDR3 length: 15 residues. This chain's CDR3 is CTSIASGSTYNEQFF. Here the CDR3 DNA reads TGTACCAGCATAGCTAGCGGGAGTACCTACAATGAGCAGTTCTTC.

The chain couples TRBV7-9 to TRBJ2-3, with D perhaps matching TRBD1 (7 bases). Trimming took 1 base from V and 5 from J, leaving 25 bases between them. In germline, CDR1 is SEHNR, CDR2 FQNEAQ (reference sequence). This CDR3 region has 19 residues. CDR3 sequence: CASSLVFSGQAMGGDTQYF. The CDR3 nucleotides are TGTGCCAGCAGCTTAGTATTTAGCGGACAGGCTATGGGAGGAGATACGCAGTATTTT.

The chain recombines TRBV19 with TRBJ2-2; the D is unclear. CDR1 LNHDA and CDR2 SQIVND come from the germline V gene (reference sequence). Trimming cost V 2 bases and J 1 base, with 5 bases left between them. This CDR3 contains 14 residues. This chain's CDR3 is CASSISRNTGELFF. The CDR3 DNA is TGTGCCAGTAGTATATCGAGGAACACCGGGGAGCTGTTTTTT.

This rearrangement joins TRBV28 to TRBJ1-2; D remains unclear. V lost 5 bases and J lost 5, with 6 bases in between. CDR3 length: 11 amino acids. Per the germline V gene, CDR1 is MDHEN and CDR2 is SYDVKM. The CDR3 nucleotides are TGTGCCAGCAGTGTGACTTATGGCTACACCTTC. Translating gives CASSVTYGYTF.

The chain combines TRBV7-3 with TRBJ2-2, with 12 nucleotides matching TRBD2. Per germline, CDR1 SGHTA and CDR2 FQGTGA. The CDR3 covers 16 residues. The V gene end was trimmed by 4 bases and the J gene end by 3 bases; junction bases not matched to a gene: 3. This CDR3 reads CASSSGLAGDTGELFF. The CDR3 bases are TGTGCCAGCAGCTCGGGACTAGCGGGCGACACCGGGGAGCTGTTTTTT.

The CDR3 nucleotides read TGTGCCAGCAGCACCTATAATCGGGGGTGGGGCGAGCAGTACTTC. Residues: CASSTYNRGWGEQYF. The rearrangement links TRBV7-9 to TRBJ2-7; possibly TRBD2 for D (6 bases). The germline gives CDR1 SEHNR, CDR2 FQNEAQ (reference sequence). With 5 bases removed from V and 6 bases from J, the gap between germline ends came to 20 bases. This CDR3 is built from 15 residues.

The chain carries TRBV19 and TRBJ1-5; D remains unclear. Per the germline V gene, CDR1 is LNHDA and CDR2 is SQIVND (reference sequence). The V end lost 5 bases, the J end lost 0 bases, and 14 bases lay between the germline ends. CDR3 length equals 16 residues. CDR3 DNA sequence: TGTGCCAGTAGTTCCCGGGATAAGGGTAGCAATCAGCCCCAGCATTTT. Encoded protein: CASSSRDKGSNQPQHF.

The chain carries TRBV12-3 or TRBV12-4 and TRBJ1-2; D ambiguous. V lost 4 bases to trimming and J lost 8 bases, with 11 bases between them. The CDR3 runs to 12 residues. CDR3 nucleotides: TGTGCCAGCAGTTCGAGGTGGGGAGGCTACACCTTC. This codes for CASSSRWGGYTF.

The chain couples TRBV5-1 to TRBJ1-2, with 10 bases lining up with TRBD1. The CDR3 consists of 14 residues. Germline V gives CDR1 SGHRS, CDR2 YFSETQ. Unmatched junction bases numbered 5, after V lost 4 bases and J lost 5 bases. The CDR3 protein is CASSPGTGAYGYTF. The CDR3 DNA follows: TGCGCCAGCAGCCCCGGGACAGGGGCTTATGGCTACACCTTC.

J is TRBJ2-1 and V is TRBV28, with D unresolved. Germline CDR1 reads MDHEN; CDR2 reads SYDVKM. This CDR3 comprises 15 residues. Trimming cost V 5 bases and J 2 bases, with 13 bases left between them. CDR3 in amino acids: CASSPPARTYNEQFF. CDR3 in DNA: TGTGCCAGCAGTCCCCCGGCCAGAACCTACAATGAGCAGTTCTTC.

This chain joins TRBV24-1 and TRBJ2-1; TRBD1 is a possible D gene (5 bases). There are 11 residues in the CDR3. V was clipped by 9 bases and J by 10 bases, with 12 bases between them. Germline values: CDR1 KGHDR, CDR2 SFDVKD. The CDR3 region is CATRQFQEQFF. The CDR3 coding sequence is TGTGCCACCCGACAGTTTCAGGAGCAGTTCTTC.

The chain links TRBV16 to TRBJ2-7, with D perhaps TRBD1 (5 bases). CDR1 and CDR2 from the germline V gene are KGHSY and FQNENV. Trimming shortened V by 4 bases and J by 4 bases, and 8 bases separated the two germline ends. The length of the CDR3 is 12 residues. DNA for the CDR3: TGTGCCAGCAGCCCAGACAGTTACGAGCAGTACTTC. It translates to CASSPDSYEQYF.

This clone is termed medium-sized. The chain is built from TRBV6-2 or TRBV6-3 and TRBJ1-5; perhaps TRBD1 as D (5 bases). The ends were cut back, 2 bases at V and 0 bases at J, with 8 bases in the middle. Per germline, CDR1 MNHEY and CDR2 SVGEGT. CDR3 size: 15 residues. The CDR3 here is CASSYRGDSNQPQHF. As DNA, the CDR3 is TGTGCCAGCAGTTACCGGGGGGATAGCAATCAGCCCCAGCATTTT.

V and J are TRBV5-4 and TRBJ2-7; 8 nucleotides match TRBD2. V shed 0 bases and J 2 bases; nucleotides not matched to a gene: 4. In germline, CDR1 is SGHNT, CDR2 YYREEE (reference sequence). This CDR3 is 15 amino acids long. The CDR3 loop is CASSLGAGGPYEQYF. In DNA form, the CDR3 reads TGTGCCAGCAGCTTGGGGGCGGGAGGCCCCTACGAGCAGTACTTC.

V gene TRBV12-5 combines with J gene TRBJ2-3; D remains ambiguous. The V gene's germline CDR1 is LGHNT and CDR2 FRNRAP. V was cut by 7 bases and J by 6 bases, with 11 bases left in between. CDR3 length: 12 residues. The CDR3 protein is CASAVSKDTQYF. The CDR3 DNA sequence: TGTGCTAGTGCCGTTTCTAAGGATACGCAGTATTTT.